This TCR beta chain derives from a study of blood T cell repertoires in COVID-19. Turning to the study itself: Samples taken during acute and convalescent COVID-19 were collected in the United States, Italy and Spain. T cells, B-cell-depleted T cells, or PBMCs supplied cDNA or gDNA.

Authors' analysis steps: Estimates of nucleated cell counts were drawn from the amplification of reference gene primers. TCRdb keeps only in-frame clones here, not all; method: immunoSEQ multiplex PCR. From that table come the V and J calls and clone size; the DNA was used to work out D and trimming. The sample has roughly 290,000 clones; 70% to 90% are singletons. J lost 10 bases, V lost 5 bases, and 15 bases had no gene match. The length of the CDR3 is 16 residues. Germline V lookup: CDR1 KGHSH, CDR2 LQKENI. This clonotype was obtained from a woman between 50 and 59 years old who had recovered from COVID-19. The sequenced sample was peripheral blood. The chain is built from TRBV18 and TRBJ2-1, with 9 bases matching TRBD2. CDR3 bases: TGTGCCAGCTCATTTATTAGCGGGGGCCTCTTTCTGGAGCAGTTCTTC. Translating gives CASSFISGGLFLEQFF. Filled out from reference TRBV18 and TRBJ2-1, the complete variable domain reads NAGVMQNPRHLVRRRGQEARLRCSPMKGHSHVYWYRQLPEEGLKFMVYLQKENIIDESGMPKERFSAEFPKEGPSILRIQQVVRGDSAAYFCASSFISGGLFLEQFFGPGTRLTVL.